These 27 T cell receptor beta chains were all obtained from the same sample, sequenced in a study of shared clonotypes between healthy human individuals. Only in-frame clones appear in the TCRdb table, and some are missing; sequencing was by immunoSEQ multiplex PCR. Here the sample spans 950,000 to 1,200,000 clones, roughly 77% being singletons. The sample consisted of memory CD4+ T cells from PBMCs. Indicated subset: CD45RA-negative fraction. The receptor source for this set is a man aged 18 to 29 in good health. Some clones in this sample may be carry-over from other donors' samples.

Only a few counts were recorded for this clone. The J gene is TRBJ2-1, the V gene TRBV5-4, with unresolved D. The CDR3 contains 13 residues. Germline V CDR1 and CDR2: SGHNT, YYREEE (reference sequence). Trimming removed 3 bases at V and 3 bases at J, with 7 bases between. CDR3 sequence reads: CASSSNVYNEQFF. For the CDR3, the DNA is TGTGCCAGCAGCTCTAACGTCTACAATGAGCAGTTCTTC.

The V gene is TRBV28, the J gene TRBJ1-2; D perhaps matches TRBD1 (5 bases). The germline V gene encodes CDR1 MDHEN and CDR2 SYDVKM. Trimming removed 2 bases from V and 6 bases from J, with 22 bases in between. This CDR3 comprises 17 residues. CDR3 loop: CASSLPAGAGAGNGYTF. For the CDR3, the DNA is TGTGCCAGCAGTTTACCCGCCGGTGCCGGGGCAGGGAATGGCTACACCTTC.

The V call is TRBV5-6, the J call TRBJ2-3, with D tentatively TRBD1 (5 bases). The CDR3 spans 17 residues. Germline lookup yields CDR1 SGHDT and CDR2 YYEEEE. Trimming shortened V by 4 bases and J by 0 bases, and 18 bases separated the two germline ends. The DNA for the CDR3 is TGTGCCAGCAGCCGCTTGGCCGTGGCAGGGAGCACAGATACGCAGTATTTT. Encoded protein: CASSRLAVAGSTDTQYF.

This chain uses TRBV9 with TRBJ2-3; 15 nucleotides align to TRBD2. The CDR3 totals 18 residues. Germline assignment: CDR1 SGDLS and CDR2 YYNGEE. Trimming cost V 0 bases and J 6 bases; bases outside gene matches: 8. The CDR3 sequence: CASSVAGLAGGVGDTQYF. CDR3 nucleotide sequence: TGTGCCAGCAGCGTAGCAGGACTAGCGGGAGGGGTAGGGGATACGCAGTATTTT. The variable domain in full, completed from reference TRBV9 and TRBJ2-3, reads DSGVTQTPKHLITATGQRVTLRCSPRSGDLSVYWYQQSLDQGLQFLIQYYNGEERAKGNILERFSAQQFPDLHSELNLSSLELGDSALYFCASSVAGLAGGVGDTQYFGPGTRLTVL.

This chain links TRBV4-1 with TRBJ1-4; 11 positions agree with TRBD1. The CDR3 loop spans 16 amino acids. Germline V lookup: CDR1 MGHRA, CDR2 YSYEKL. V gave up 1 base and J gave up 7 bases; unmatched junction bases: 5. CDR3 DNA sequence: TGCGCCAGCAGCCAAGGGCCAGGGACAGGGGGTGAAAAACTGTTTTTT. Amino acid sequence: CASSQGPGTGGEKLFF.

The chain combines TRBV25-1 with TRBJ2-1, with 12 positions matching TRBD2. With V trimmed by 3 bases and J by 8 bases, 5 bases remained unmatched. This CDR3 is 15 amino acids long. The germline CDR1 and CDR2 sequences are MGHDK and SYGVNS. The CDR3 loop is CASSDPRTSGDEQFF. CDR3 coding DNA: TGTGCCAGCAGTGACCCCCGGACTAGCGGGGATGAGCAGTTCTTC.

Only a few counts were recorded for this clone. Other DNA sequences in this specimen translate into the identical CDR3. The CDR3 nucleotides are TGCAGCGTTGAAGGGGGGGCAGGGGCCACTGAAGCTTTCTTT. This codes for CSVEGGAGATEAFF. The chain combines TRBV29-1 with TRBJ1-1; D possibly corresponds to TRBD1 (6 bases). The V end lost 1 base, the J end lost 4 bases, and 13 bases lay between the germline ends. Germline-derived CDR1 and CDR2 are SQVTM and ANQGSEA. The CDR3 sequence is 14 residues long. The complete variable domain, with remaining parts taken from reference TRBV29-1 and TRBJ1-1, reads SAVISQKPSRDICQRGTSLTIQCQVDSQVTMMFWYRQQPGQSLTLIATANQGSEATYESGFVIDKFPISRPNLTFSTLTVSNMSPEDSSIYLCSVEGGAGATEAFFGQGTRLTVV.

The chain recombines TRBV5-7 with TRBJ2-1; D unclear. TRBV5-7 is annotated as an ORF whose role is uncertain. The V gene lost 1 base and the J gene lost 4 bases, with 15 bases spanning the gap. The CDR3 loop spans 16 amino acids. CDR3 in DNA: TGTGCCAGCAGCTTGCCAGTACCGACCACTTACAATGAGCAGTTCTTC. This gives the protein CASSLPVPTTYNEQFF.

The rearrangement joins TRBV6-9 to TRBJ2-1, with no clear D. V lost 7 bases and J lost 10, with 14 bases in between. This CDR3 has 12 residues. Per germline, CDR1 MNHGY and CDR2 SVAAGI. Here the CDR3 reads CASTQPPREQFF. In DNA, the CDR3 is TGTGCCAGCACCCAGCCCCCCCGCGAGCAGTTCTTC.

For the CDR3, the DNA is TGTGCCACCAGCAGAGATAGAGGCCAATCCTCCTACGAGCAGTACTTC. It translates to CATSRDRGQSSYEQYF. V gene TRBV15 combines with J gene TRBJ2-7, with D hard to call. Germline V gene sequence: CDR1 LNHNV, CDR2 YYDKDF (reference sequence). V was clipped by 0 bases and J by 0 bases, with 12 bases between them. The CDR3 extends over 16 amino acids.

The rearrangement uses TRBV5-8 and TRBJ1-1; TRBD1 might be the D (6 bases). The V end was cut by 4 bases, the J end by 3 bases, with 10 bases between. The CDR3 sequence is 13 residues long. The V gene's germline CDR1 is SGHTS and CDR2 YDEGEE. This chain's CDR3 is CASSQDSYTEAFF. As DNA, the CDR3 is TGTGCCAGCAGCCAGGACAGCTACACTGAAGCTTTCTTT.

This rearrangement joins TRBV7-9 to TRBJ1-2; D is possibly TRBD1 (5 bases). The ends were cut back, 5 bases at V and 4 bases at J, with 11 bases in the middle. The germline V gene has CDR1 SEHNR and CDR2 FQNEAQ (reference sequence). The CDR3 length is 13 residues. CDR3 protein: CASSRITGYGYTF. CDR3 DNA: TGTGCCAGCAGCCGGATTACAGGCTATGGCTACACCTTC.

The chain is built from TRBV11-3 and TRBJ2-7; 10 bases are shared with TRBD2. CDR1 is SGHNT, CDR2 YENEEA, per germline. This CDR3 is built from 16 residues. V was pared by 5 bases and J by 7 bases, with 14 bases of the junction left unmatched. CDR3 amino acids: CASSPSSLAGVEEQYF. The CDR3 nucleotides read TGTGCCAGCAGCCCGTCTAGTCTAGCGGGAGTCGAAGAGCAGTACTTC.

This chain joins TRBV10-3 and TRBJ1-2; 7 bases line up with TRBD1. J was trimmed by 1 base and V by 9 bases; bases with no gene match: 5. Germline CDR1 is ENHRY and CDR2 is SYGVKD. CDR3 size: 13 residues. The chain's CDR3 is CAIGQELNYGYTF. In DNA form, the CDR3 reads TGTGCCATTGGACAGGAGCTTAACTATGGCTACACCTTC.

This clone was recorded only once. The rearrangement joins TRBV28 to TRBJ2-5; D may be TRBD1 (5 bases). Looked up from germline, CDR1 is MDHEN and CDR2 is SYDVKM. V dropped 6 bases and J dropped 4 bases, with 15 bases sitting between them. The CDR3 is made up of 14 amino acids. The CDR3 nucleotides are TGTGCCAGCAGCTATGGGGCCCTGATAGAGACCCAGTACTTC. Protein product: CASSYGALIETQYF. Full variable domain (outside the CDR3, taken from reference TRBV28 and TRBJ2-5): DVKVTQSSRYLVKRTGEKVFLECVQDMDHENMFWYRQDPGLGLRLIYFSYDVKMKEKGDIPEGYSVSREKKERFSLILESASTNQTSMYLCASSYGALIETQYFGPGTRLLVL.

The V and J genes are TRBV2 and TRBJ2-5; D uncertain. Germline CDR1 is SNHLY and CDR2 is FYNNEI. The CDR3 spans 13 residues. Trimming removed 4 bases from V and 2 bases from J, with 8 bases in between. The CDR3 region has the DNA TGTGCCAGCAGTGTGACTTTGCAAGAGACCCAGTACTTC. It codes for CASSVTLQETQYF.

This chain uses TRBV5-1 with TRBJ2-2; 7 bases map to TRBD1. The CDR3 consists of 17 residues. The germline V gene has CDR1 SGHRS and CDR2 YFSETQ. The V and J ends lost 3 bases and 6 bases, in that order; junction bases with no gene match: 14. As DNA, the CDR3 is TGCGCCAGCAGCTCCTACCACAGGGGTGGACCCCCCGGGGAGCTGTTTTTT. The encoded protein is CASSSYHRGGPPGELFF.

The chain couples TRBV18 to TRBJ2-7, with D possibly being TRBD1 or TRBD2 (5 bases each). The germline V gene encodes CDR1 KGHSH and CDR2 LQKENI. The CDR3 is 14 residues long. The V end was cut by 4 bases, the J end by 6 bases, with 16 bases between. The CDR3 protein is CASSLGMGVSEQYF. CDR3 in DNA: TGTGCCAGCTCACTCGGTATGGGGGTGAGCGAGCAGTACTTC. The full variable domain, completed using reference TRBV18 and TRBJ2-7, is NAGVMQNPRHLVRRRGQEARLRCSPMKGHSHVYWYRQLPEEGLKFMVYLQKENIIDESGMPKERFSAEFPKEGPSILRIQQVVRGDSAAYFCASSLGMGVSEQYFGPGTRLTVT.

This clone occurred once. V gene TRBV2 combines with J gene TRBJ2-3; no clear D gene. V was clipped by 10 bases and J by 7 bases, with 15 bases between them. Germline CDR1 reads SNHLY; CDR2 reads FYNNEI. The CDR3 has 12 amino acids. The DNA for the CDR3 is TGTGCCACCACTTATGGGTCCCATACGCAGTATTTT. As protein: CATTYGSHTQYF.

This clone has a handful of counts. The chain has TRBV9 and TRBJ2-3, with D unclear. This CDR3 region has 13 residues. The ends were cut back, 6 bases at V and 1 base at J, with 9 bases in the middle. Germline-derived CDR1 and CDR2 are SGDLS and YYNGEE. The CDR3 sequence: CASTAARTDTQYF. The CDR3 DNA reads as TGTGCCAGCACGGCAGCACGCACAGATACGCAGTATTTT.

Turning to this clone: The same CDR3 can be traced to other DNA sequences in this sample. The J gene is TRBJ1-5, the V gene TRBV5-1; D not certain. The germline CDR1 and CDR2 sequences are SGHRS and YFSETQ. There are 14 residues in the CDR3. V was cut by 0 bases and J by 4 bases, with 8 bases left in between. The CDR3 is CASSLVGGNQPQHF. The CDR3 DNA is TGCGCCAGCAGCTTGGTGGGAGGGAATCAGCCCCAGCATTTT. The full variable domain, completed using reference TRBV5-1 and TRBJ1-5, is KAGVTQTPRYLIKTRGQQVTLSCSPISGHRSVSWYQQTPGQGLQFLFEYFSETQRNKGNFPGRFSGRQFSNSRSEMNVSTLELGDSALYLCASSLVGGNQPQHFGDGTRLSIL.

The chain couples TRBV18 to TRBJ1-2; unclear D gene. Germline V gene sequence: CDR1 KGHSH, CDR2 LQKENI. The germline V and J ends were trimmed by 1 base and 4 bases, with 19 bases remaining between them. The CDR3 totals 17 residues. CDR3 loop: CASSPRQEGMASYGYTF. CDR3 DNA sequence: TGTGCCAGCTCACCACGACAAGAGGGAATGGCCAGCTATGGCTACACCTTC. The full variable domain, with the rest looked up from reference TRBV18 and TRBJ1-2, is NAGVMQNPRHLVRRRGQEARLRCSPMKGHSHVYWYRQLPEEGLKFMVYLQKENIIDESGMPKERFSAEFPKEGPSILRIQQVVRGDSAAYFCASSPRQEGMASYGYTFGSGTRLTVV.

In this sample, this clone turned up once. V usage is TRBV28 and J usage is TRBJ2-7; 8 bases align to TRBD2. CDR3 length: 16 residues. The V segment lost 7 bases and the J segment 5 bases; nucleotides outside the gene matches: 16. The V gene's germline CDR1 is MDHEN and CDR2 SYDVKM. CDR3 nucleotide sequence: TGTGCCAGCAATCCCACCGGGGGGGTGGGGAGGAACGAGCAGTACTTC. Its translation: CASNPTGGVGRNEQYF.

This chain joins TRBV9 and TRBJ1-3, with TRBD1 as a possible D gene (5 bases). The CDR3 is made up of 15 amino acids. CDR1 is SGDLS and CDR2 is YYNGEE in the germline V gene. Trimming pared 5 bases from V and 2 bases from J, leaving 14 bases between. The CDR3 loop is CASRGPGLAGNTIYF. As DNA, the CDR3 is TGTGCCAGCAGGGGGCCAGGGCTGGCTGGAAACACCATATATTTT. Supplemented by reference TRBV9 and TRBJ1-3, the full variable domain reads DSGVTQTPKHLITATGQRVTLRCSPRSGDLSVYWYQQSLDQGLQFLIQYYNGEERAKGNILERFSAQQFPDLHSELNLSSLELGDSALYFCASRGPGLAGNTIYFGEGSWLTVV.

The V and J genes are TRBV9 and TRBJ2-2; 9 bases map to TRBD2. The junction had 16 bases not matched to a gene; V was cut back by 3 bases and J by 7 bases. The germline V gene has CDR1 SGDLS and CDR2 YYNGEE. The CDR3 is made up of 18 amino acids. The CDR3 DNA reads as TGTGCCAGCAGCGCACCTCCGGTCTTTAGCGGGAGAGGCGGGGAGCTGTTTTTT. This codes for CASSAPPVFSGRGGELFF. Full variable domain (rest looked up from reference TRBV9 and TRBJ2-2): DSGVTQTPKHLITATGQRVTLRCSPRSGDLSVYWYQQSLDQGLQFLIQYYNGEERAKGNILERFSAQQFPDLHSELNLSSLELGDSALYFCASSAPPVFSGRGGELFFGEGSRLTVL.

The genes are TRBV10-3 and TRBJ2-7; possible D gene TRBD1, 6 bases. CDR1 is ENHRY and CDR2 is SYGVKD in the germline V gene. The CDR3 contains 14 residues. The germline V and J ends were trimmed by 10 bases and 6 bases, with 22 bases remaining between them. The CDR3 coding sequence is TGTGCCACAGGGGTAATCGGTTGGGAAAGCGAGCAGTACTTC. It yields the protein CATGVIGWESEQYF.

Concerning this clone itself: Other DNA sequences in the same sample also yield this CDR3. V gene TRBV4-1 combines with J gene TRBJ1-1; D not certain. There are 14 residues in the CDR3. Trimming pared 4 bases from V and 2 bases from J, leaving 11 bases between. The germline CDR1 and CDR2 sequences are MGHRA and YSYEKL. The CDR3 spells CASSRTGANTEAFF. CDR3 DNA sequence: TGCGCCAGCAGCCGGACGGGAGCCAACACTGAAGCTTTCTTT.